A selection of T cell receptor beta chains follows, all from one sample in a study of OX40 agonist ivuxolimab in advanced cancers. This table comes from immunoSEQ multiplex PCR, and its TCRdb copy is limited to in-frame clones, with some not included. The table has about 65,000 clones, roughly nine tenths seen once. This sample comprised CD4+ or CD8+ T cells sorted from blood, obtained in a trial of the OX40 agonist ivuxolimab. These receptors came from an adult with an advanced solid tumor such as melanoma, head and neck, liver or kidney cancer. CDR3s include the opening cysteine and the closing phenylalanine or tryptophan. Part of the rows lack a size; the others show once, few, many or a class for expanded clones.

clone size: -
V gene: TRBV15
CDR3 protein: CATSRSPPQSGELFF

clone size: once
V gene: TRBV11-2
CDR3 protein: CASSGRGSLYEQYF

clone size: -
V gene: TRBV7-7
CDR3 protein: CASSPGRGRADTQYF

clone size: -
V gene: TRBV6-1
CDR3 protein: CASSERGQAYEQYF

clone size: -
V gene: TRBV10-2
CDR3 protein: CASSGPSRTGELFF

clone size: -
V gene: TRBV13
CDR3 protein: CASSPLGGHSYEQYF

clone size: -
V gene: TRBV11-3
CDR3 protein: CASSLDLGPLEAFF

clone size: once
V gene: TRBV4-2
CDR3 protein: CASSQVGGIRGSNTGELFF

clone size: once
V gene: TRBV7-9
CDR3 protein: CASSSLAGAADTQYF

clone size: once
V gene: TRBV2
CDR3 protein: CASSVLVADTQYF

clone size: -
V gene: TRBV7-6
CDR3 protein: CASSTRGREKGQETQYF

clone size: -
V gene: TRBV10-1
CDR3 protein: CATGQGVINEQFF

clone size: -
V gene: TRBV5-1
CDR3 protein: CASSLFDGQETQYF

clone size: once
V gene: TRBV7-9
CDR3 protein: CASSNRGQETQYF

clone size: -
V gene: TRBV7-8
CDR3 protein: CASSLSDFPMGGNTGELFF

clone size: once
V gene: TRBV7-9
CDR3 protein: CASSRTSGGNTGELFF

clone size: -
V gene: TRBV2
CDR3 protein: CASRGAVRETQYF

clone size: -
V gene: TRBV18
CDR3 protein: CASSLRESSSTEAFF

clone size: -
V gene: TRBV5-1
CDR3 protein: CASSLTQETQYF

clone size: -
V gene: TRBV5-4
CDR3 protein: CASSLESSSYNEQFF

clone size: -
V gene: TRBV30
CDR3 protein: CAWSGVQGGTEAFF

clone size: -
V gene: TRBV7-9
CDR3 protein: CASSLDITGTVSYEQYF

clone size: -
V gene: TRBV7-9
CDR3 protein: CASSPHGGQINYGYTF

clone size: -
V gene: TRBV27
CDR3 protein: CASRSGQVAETQYF

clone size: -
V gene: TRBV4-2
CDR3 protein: CASSQEARPSTDTQYF

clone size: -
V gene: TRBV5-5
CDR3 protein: CASSVYRGTEAFF

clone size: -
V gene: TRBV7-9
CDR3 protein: CASSLVTGRAGNTIYF

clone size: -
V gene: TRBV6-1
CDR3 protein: CASSRGSLYGYTF

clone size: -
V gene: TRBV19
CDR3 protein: CASSKTHSSTDTQYF

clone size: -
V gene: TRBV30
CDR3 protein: CAWSVGFGANVLTF

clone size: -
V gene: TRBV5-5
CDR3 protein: CASSLDPGSSGNTIYF

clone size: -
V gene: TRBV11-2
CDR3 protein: CASSLEYAVRGGQAASKQYF

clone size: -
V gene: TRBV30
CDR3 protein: CAWRQSMNTEAFF

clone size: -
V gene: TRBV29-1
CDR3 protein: CSVITRGGETQYF

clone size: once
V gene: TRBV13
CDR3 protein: CASSKGATDTQYF

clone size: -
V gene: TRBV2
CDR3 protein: CASRTGTSGGTGELFF

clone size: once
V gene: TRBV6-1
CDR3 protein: CATNRGGGNQPQHF

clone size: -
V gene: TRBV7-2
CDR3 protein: CASSLDRAASGANVLTF

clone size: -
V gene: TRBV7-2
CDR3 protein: CASSRAPGQAGGYTF

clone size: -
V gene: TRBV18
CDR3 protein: CASSPSGVSYNEQFF

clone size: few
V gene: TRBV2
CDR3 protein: CASWVGGNNQPQHF

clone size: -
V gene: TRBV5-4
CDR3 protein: CASSPGTGGNYGYTF

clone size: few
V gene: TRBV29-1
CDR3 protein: CSVGQGYGYGYTF

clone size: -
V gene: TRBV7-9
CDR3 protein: CASSSAGFGYGYTF

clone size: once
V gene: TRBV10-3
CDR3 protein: CATRQSNQPQHF

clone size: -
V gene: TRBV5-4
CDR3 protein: CASSLGLAGTSTDTQYF

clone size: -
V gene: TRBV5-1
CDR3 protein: CASSLGSGVYEQYF

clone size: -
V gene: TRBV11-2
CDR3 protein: CASSSRRNEQYF